Described below is a single T cell receptor beta chain sequence and its context. Profiling relied on immunoSEQ multiplex PCR, and the TCRdb table lists in-frame clones only, not all of them. The data contain approximately 52,000 clones, roughly 85% of them singletons. This specimen comes from a study of T cell changes during pregnancy in multiple sclerosis. The V end was cut by 0 bases, the J end by 3 bases, with 12 bases between. Germline V gives CDR1 SGDLS, CDR2 YYNGEE. This CDR3 region has 15 residues. The source of this sequence is a female donor with multiple sclerosis, enrolled in a pregnancy study. This rearrangement joins TRBV9 to TRBJ1-1, with TRBD1 as a possible D gene (5 bases). Sequencing was performed on CD4+ T cells from peripheral blood mononuclear cells, taken in the second trimester of pregnancy. The CDR3 bases are TGTGCCAGCAGCGTAGATGGGCGGGGCGACACTGAAGCTTTCTTT. Protein: CASSVDGRGDTEAFF.